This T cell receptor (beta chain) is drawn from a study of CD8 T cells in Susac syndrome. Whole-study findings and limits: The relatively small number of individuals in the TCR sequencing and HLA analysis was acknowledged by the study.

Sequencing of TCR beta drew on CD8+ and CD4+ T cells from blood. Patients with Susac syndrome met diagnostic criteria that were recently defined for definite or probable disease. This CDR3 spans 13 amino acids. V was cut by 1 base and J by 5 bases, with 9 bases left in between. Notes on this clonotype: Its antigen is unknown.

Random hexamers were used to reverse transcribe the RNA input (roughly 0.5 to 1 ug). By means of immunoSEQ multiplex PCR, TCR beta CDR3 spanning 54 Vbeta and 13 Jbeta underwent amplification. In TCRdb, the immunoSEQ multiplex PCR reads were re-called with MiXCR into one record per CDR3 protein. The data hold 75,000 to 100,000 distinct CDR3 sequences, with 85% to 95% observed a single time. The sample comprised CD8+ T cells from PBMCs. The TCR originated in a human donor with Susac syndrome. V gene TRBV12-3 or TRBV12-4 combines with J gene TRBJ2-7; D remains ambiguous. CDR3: CASSLGLGNEQYF. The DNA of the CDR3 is TGTGCCAGCAGTTTAGGCCTGGGCAACGAGCAGTACTTC.